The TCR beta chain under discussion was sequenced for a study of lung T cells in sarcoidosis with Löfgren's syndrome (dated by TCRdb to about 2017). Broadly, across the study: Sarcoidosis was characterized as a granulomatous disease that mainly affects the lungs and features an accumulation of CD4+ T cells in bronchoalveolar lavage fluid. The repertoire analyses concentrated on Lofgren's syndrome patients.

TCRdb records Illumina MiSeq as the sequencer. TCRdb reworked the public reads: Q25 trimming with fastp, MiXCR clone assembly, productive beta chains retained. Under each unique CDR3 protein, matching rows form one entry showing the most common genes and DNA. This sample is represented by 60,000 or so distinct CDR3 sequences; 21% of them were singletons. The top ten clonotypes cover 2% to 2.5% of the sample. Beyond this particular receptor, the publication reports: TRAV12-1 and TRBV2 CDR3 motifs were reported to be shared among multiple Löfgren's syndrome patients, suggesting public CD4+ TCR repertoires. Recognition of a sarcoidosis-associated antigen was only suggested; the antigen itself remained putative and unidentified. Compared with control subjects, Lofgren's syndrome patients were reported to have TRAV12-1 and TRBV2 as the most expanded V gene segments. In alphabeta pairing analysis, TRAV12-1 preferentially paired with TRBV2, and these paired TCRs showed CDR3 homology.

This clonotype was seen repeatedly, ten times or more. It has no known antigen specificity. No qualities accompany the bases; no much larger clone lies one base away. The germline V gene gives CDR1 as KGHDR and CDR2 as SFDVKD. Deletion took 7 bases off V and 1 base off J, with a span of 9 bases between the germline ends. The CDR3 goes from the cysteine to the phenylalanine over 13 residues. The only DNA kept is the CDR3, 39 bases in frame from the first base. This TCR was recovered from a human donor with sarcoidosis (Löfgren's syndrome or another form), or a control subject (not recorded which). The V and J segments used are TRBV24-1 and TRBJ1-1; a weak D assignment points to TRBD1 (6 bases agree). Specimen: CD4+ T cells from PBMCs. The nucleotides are TGTGCCACCAGCCAACAGGGGAACACTGAAGCTTTCTTT. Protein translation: CATSQQGNTEAFF.